Following are 9 T cell receptor beta chains from one sample sequenced in a study of vaccination and CD4 T cells after COVID-19. Cultured CD4+ T cell DNA underwent sequencing with the Oncomine TCR Beta short-read assay. TCRdb itself ran the PCR reads through MiXCR, one entry per CDR3 protein. In the table there are about 22,000 distinct CDR3 sequences, 35% to 45% of which are singletons. Sample time point: late sampling 161 to 241 days after vaccination in three convalescent patients. The treatment here: roughly ten-day PBMC culture with coronavirus spike peptide pools or control peptides (ViraFEST assay). For these receptors, no antigen is known. The specimen comprised CD4+ T cells from blood, cultured in vitro, sampled about 7 months after SARS-CoV-2 vaccination. Every receptor here comes from a human donor who had recovered from COVID-19.

This chain connects TRBV10-3 to TRBJ2-3, with 11 bases fitting TRBD2. V lost 8 bases, J lost 1 base, and 2 bases stayed unmatched. Germline V gene data show CDR1 as ENHRY and CDR2 as SYGVKD. This CDR3 has 14 residues. CDR3 nucleotide sequence: TGTGCCATCCAACTAGCGGGGGGCACAGATACGCAGTATTTT. It is translated as CAIQLAGGTDTQYF.

This clonotype was seen a few times. CDR3 region: CASRRGAIPLHF. The CDR3 DNA is TGTGCCAGCAGACGGGGGGCGATCCCCCTCCACTTT. The chain carries TRBV2 and TRBJ1-6; a weak D match, TRBD1 (6 bases). This CDR3 has 12 amino acids. V was shortened by 6 bases and J by 13 bases, with 13 bases between the two germline ends. CDR1 SNHLY and CDR2 FYNNEI come from the germline V gene.

V usage is TRBV2 and J usage is TRBJ2-7; D gene unclear. Germline V gene sequence: CDR1 SNHLY, CDR2 FYNNEI. The CDR3 totals 11 residues. With 8 bases removed from V and 3 bases from J, the gap between germline ends came to 8 bases. The CDR3 DNA reads TGTGCCAGCGGTTCTTACTACGAGCAGTACTTC. It codes for CASGSYYEQYF. Full variable domain (missing parts from reference TRBV2 and TRBJ2-7): EPEVTQTPSHQVTQMGQEVILRCVPISNHLYFYWYRQILGQKVEFLVSFYNNEISEKSEIFDDQFSVERPDGSNFTLKIRSTKLEDSAMYFCASGSYYEQYFGPGTRLTVT.

This clonotype was counted only a few times. The rearrangement links TRBV2 to TRBJ2-3; 8 bases are a match to TRBD1. The CDR3 loop spans 15 amino acids. Germline CDR1 reads SNHLY; CDR2 reads FYNNEI. The ends lost 3 bases at V and 4 bases at J; junction bases unmatched: 6. CDR3: CASSDVSGGADTQYF. DNA of the CDR3: TGTGCCAGCAGTGATGTGTCAGGGGGCGCAGATACGCAGTATTTT.

This clonotype was observed a handful of times. V gene TRBV20-1 combines with J gene TRBJ1-1, with 9 bases identical to TRBD1. The CDR3 consists of 13 residues. Germline trimming cut 5 bases from V and 5 bases from J; bases unmatched to any gene: 6. Germline loops: CDR1 DFQATT, CDR2 SNEGSKA (reference sequence). The CDR3 protein is CSAVDRGRTEAFF. CDR3 sequence (DNA): TGCAGTGCTGTGGACAGGGGTCGAACTGAAGCTTTCTTT.

This clonotype was observed a handful of times. The J gene is TRBJ1-1, the V gene TRBV15; no definite D call. From germline, CDR1 is LNHNV and CDR2 YYDKDF (reference sequence). V was clipped by 2 bases and J by 1 base, with 5 bases between them. The CDR3 is 13 amino acids. CDR3: CATSRQANTEAFF. The CDR3 DNA reads TGTGCCACCAGCAGACAGGCGAACACTGAAGCTTTCTTT.

The chain uses TRBV12-3 or TRBV12-4 and TRBJ2-5; D is unresolved. V was clipped by 6 bases and J by 1 base, with 9 bases between them. The CDR3 covers 13 residues. CDR3 sequence (DNA): TGTGCCAGCAGCTTACAGATCCAAGAGACCCAGTACTTC. It encodes CASSLQIQETQYF.

The genes are TRBV7-2 and TRBJ2-1; D is perhaps TRBD2 (6 bases). V lost 1 base to trimming and J lost 0 bases, with 22 bases between them. Germline V gene lookup returns CDR1 SGHTA and CDR2 FQGNSA. The CDR3 is 20 amino acids. This CDR3 is CASSLGGTAGTPSSYNEQFF. CDR3 nucleotides: TGTGCCAGCAGCTTAGGTGGGACTGCGGGGACCCCCTCCTCCTACAATGAGCAGTTCTTC.

This clonotype was seen a handful of times. V is TRBV24-1 and J is TRBJ1-1; D possibly corresponds to TRBD1 (6 bases). In germline, CDR1 is KGHDR, CDR2 SFDVKD. This CDR3 is built from 13 residues. The V end was cut by 2 bases, the J end by 6 bases, with 9 bases between. The CDR3 loop is CATSDSDRPEAFF. The CDR3 DNA is TGTGCCACCAGTGATTCGGACAGACCTGAAGCTTTCTTT.